This T cell receptor (beta chain) comes out of a study of T-cell reconstitution after alpha-beta-depleted transplantation in children. The CDR3 has 15 residues. Germline CDR1 is SEHNR and CDR2 is FQNEAQ (reference sequence). Germline trimming cut 4 bases from V and 6 bases from J; bases unmatched to any gene: 12. Unique molecular identifiers tagged the TCRbeta library. TCRdb itself ran the PCR reads through MiXCR, one entry per CDR3 protein. The table lists approximately 520,000 distinct CDR3 sequences, about 33% of them singletons, with about 2.3% in the top ten. The material sequenced was PBMCs from the stem cell graft donor, taken from the stem cell graft. The source is a human donor who donated a stem cell graft to a child with aplastic anemia. The rearrangement joins TRBV7-9 to TRBJ2-7, with 7 bases aligning to TRBD2. CDR3 residues: CASSSWTGGEGEQYF. In DNA, the CDR3 is TGTGCCAGCAGCTCATGGACGGGAGGAGAAGGCGAGCAGTACTTC.